These 13 T cell receptor beta chains were all obtained from the same sample, sequenced in a study of shared clonotypes between healthy human individuals. CD45RO-negative CD8 cells positively selected for CCR7 made up the naive population, which excluded terminally differentiated effector memory CD45RA+ cells. Using immunoSEQ multiplex PCR, the repertoire was profiled, and TCRdb retains in-frame clones only, with some absent. The sample includes 2 million to 2.5 million clones, roughly 94% of them seen just once. Sequencing input: naive CD8+ T cells sorted from blood. The receptors derive from a man aged 18 to 29 in good health.

The V gene is TRBV7-9, the J gene TRBJ1-1; D perhaps matches TRBD1 (5 bases). V gave up 1 base and J gave up 0 bases, with 15 bases separating them. Germline values: CDR1 SEHNR, CDR2 FQNEAQ (reference sequence). This CDR3 has 17 residues. The CDR3 nucleotides are TGTGCCAGCAGCTTAGAGGGTGGGGCAGAGGTGAACACTGAAGCTTTCTTT. It yields the protein CASSLEGGAEVNTEAFF.

This chain uses TRBV6-5 with TRBJ2-7, with TRBD2 matching 11 bases. The germline CDR1 and CDR2 sequences are MNHEY and SVGAGI. Losses at the gene ends were 4 bases for V and 3 bases for J; bases not matched to a gene: 5. CDR3 length: 15 residues. The chain's CDR3 is CASSSRSGGDYEQYF. Written as DNA, the CDR3 is TGTGCCAGCAGTTCTCGTAGCGGGGGGGACTACGAGCAGTACTTC.

The gene calls are TRBV7-9 and TRBJ1-2; D is uncertain. The V end lost 5 bases, the J end lost 4 bases, and 8 bases lay between the germline ends. The CDR3 is 12 residues long. The germline CDR1 and CDR2 sequences are SEHNR and FQNEAQ (reference sequence). The CDR3 region is CASSPLSYGYTF. The CDR3 DNA reads TGTGCCAGCAGCCCCTTGAGCTATGGCTACACCTTC.

Comment on this clone: Distinct nucleotide sequences in the sample also encode this CDR3. CDR3 residues: CSVEETTDTQYF. CDR3 bases: TGCAGCGTTGAAGAAACAACAGATACGCAGTATTTT. The chain combines TRBV29-1 with TRBJ2-3; D is undetermined. Germline CDR1 is SQVTM and CDR2 is ANQGSEA. CDR3 size: 12 residues. Trimming pared 0 bases from V and 3 bases from J, leaving 4 bases between.

The V gene is TRBV5-1, the J gene TRBJ2-2; the D call may be TRBD1 or TRBD2 (6 bases each). The V end lost 1 base, the J end lost 0 bases, and 22 bases lay between the germline ends. Germline-derived CDR1 and CDR2 are SGHRS and YFSETQ. CDR3 length equals 20 residues. CDR3 nucleotide sequence: TGCGCCAGCAGCTTGAAGTTGGGAGGCAGGGGTCAGGCGAACACCGGGGAGCTGTTTTTT. Translating gives CASSLKLGGRGQANTGELFF.

This clone was seen just once. The gene calls are TRBV2 and TRBJ2-1, with D perhaps given as TRBD1 or TRBD2 (7 bases each). This CDR3 region has 15 residues. Trimming took off 6 bases at V and 7 bases at J, with 19 bases between the two ends. CDR1 and CDR2 (germline): SNHLY, FYNNEI. The CDR3 spells CASSDDREGNNEQFF. The CDR3 DNA follows: TGTGCCAGCAGCGACGACAGGGAGGGAAATAATGAGCAGTTCTTC.

The chain links TRBV7-6 to TRBJ1-3, with unresolved D. CDR1 and CDR2 (germline): SGHVS, FNYEAQ. The CDR3 covers 15 residues. V was trimmed by 1 base and J by 0 bases, leaving 7 bases between them. The DNA for the CDR3 is TGTGCCAGCAGCTTAGAACAGCCCTCTGGAAACACCATATATTTT. Amino acids: CASSLEQPSGNTIYF.

This chain joins TRBV11-2 and TRBJ1-2; 7 bases align to TRBD1. The CDR3 runs to 15 residues. The J segment lost 8 bases and the V segment lost 4 bases, leaving 13 bases of the junction unmatched. Germline V gives CDR1 SGHAT, CDR2 FQNNGV. This CDR3 reads CASSSDRTTTRGYTF. The CDR3, as DNA: TGTGCCAGCAGCTCGGACAGGACCACGACGAGAGGCTACACCTTC.

This clone was picked up one time. Distinct nucleotide sequences in the sample also encode this CDR3. The chain recombines TRBV9 with TRBJ2-1; D possibly uses TRBD1 or TRBD2 (5 bases each). V was pared by 0 bases and J by 3 bases, with 10 bases between. This CDR3 spans 15 amino acids. Germline V gene data show CDR1 as SGDLS and CDR2 as YYNGEE. CDR3 DNA sequence: TGTGCCAGCAGCGTAGCTGGGGGAAGCTACAATGAGCAGTTCTTC. It encodes CASSVAGGSYNEQFF. Combining the CDR3 with reference TRBV9 and TRBJ2-1 gives the whole variable domain DSGVTQTPKHLITATGQRVTLRCSPRSGDLSVYWYQQSLDQGLQFLIQYYNGEERAKGNILERFSAQQFPDLHSELNLSSLELGDSALYFCASSVAGGSYNEQFFGPGTRLTVL.

The rearrangement joins TRBV14 to TRBJ2-7; D gene uncertain. Between the trimmed V and J ends, which lost 0 bases and 6 bases, there was a span of 9 bases. The CDR3 has 13 residues. From germline, CDR1 is SGHDN and CDR2 FVKESK. In nucleotides, the CDR3 is TGTGCCAGCAGCCAAGAAGCTTGGCTCGAGCAGTACTTC. Translating gives CASSQEAWLEQYF.

The genes are TRBV5-6 and TRBJ2-7; D might be TRBD2 (5 bases). Germline-derived CDR1 and CDR2 are SGHDT and YYEEEE. V shed 3 bases and J shed 2 bases, with 12 bases lying between them. This CDR3 is built from 14 residues. The CDR3 loop reads CASSSGLIPYEQYF. The CDR3 region has the DNA TGTGCCAGCAGCTCTGGACTGATCCCCTACGAGCAGTACTTC.

This clone appeared once. The chain recombines TRBV2 with TRBJ1-2, with a tentative D call TRBD1 (5 bases). V shed 2 bases and J shed 8 bases, with 21 bases lying between them. Germline V gives CDR1 SNHLY, CDR2 FYNNEI. The CDR3 contains 16 residues. CDR3 protein: CASSEMGGREAYGYTF. The CDR3 DNA follows: TGTGCCAGCAGTGAAATGGGTGGCAGGGAAGCCTACGGCTACACCTTC.

This chain joins TRBV11-2 and TRBJ2-7; D uncertain. CDR1 is SGHAT, CDR2 FQNNGV, per germline. Trimming pared 3 bases from V and 5 bases from J, leaving 8 bases between. The CDR3 consists of 12 residues. The CDR3 nucleotides are TGTGCCAGCAGCTTTCAACCCAACGAGCAGTACTTC. Translation: CASSFQPNEQYF.